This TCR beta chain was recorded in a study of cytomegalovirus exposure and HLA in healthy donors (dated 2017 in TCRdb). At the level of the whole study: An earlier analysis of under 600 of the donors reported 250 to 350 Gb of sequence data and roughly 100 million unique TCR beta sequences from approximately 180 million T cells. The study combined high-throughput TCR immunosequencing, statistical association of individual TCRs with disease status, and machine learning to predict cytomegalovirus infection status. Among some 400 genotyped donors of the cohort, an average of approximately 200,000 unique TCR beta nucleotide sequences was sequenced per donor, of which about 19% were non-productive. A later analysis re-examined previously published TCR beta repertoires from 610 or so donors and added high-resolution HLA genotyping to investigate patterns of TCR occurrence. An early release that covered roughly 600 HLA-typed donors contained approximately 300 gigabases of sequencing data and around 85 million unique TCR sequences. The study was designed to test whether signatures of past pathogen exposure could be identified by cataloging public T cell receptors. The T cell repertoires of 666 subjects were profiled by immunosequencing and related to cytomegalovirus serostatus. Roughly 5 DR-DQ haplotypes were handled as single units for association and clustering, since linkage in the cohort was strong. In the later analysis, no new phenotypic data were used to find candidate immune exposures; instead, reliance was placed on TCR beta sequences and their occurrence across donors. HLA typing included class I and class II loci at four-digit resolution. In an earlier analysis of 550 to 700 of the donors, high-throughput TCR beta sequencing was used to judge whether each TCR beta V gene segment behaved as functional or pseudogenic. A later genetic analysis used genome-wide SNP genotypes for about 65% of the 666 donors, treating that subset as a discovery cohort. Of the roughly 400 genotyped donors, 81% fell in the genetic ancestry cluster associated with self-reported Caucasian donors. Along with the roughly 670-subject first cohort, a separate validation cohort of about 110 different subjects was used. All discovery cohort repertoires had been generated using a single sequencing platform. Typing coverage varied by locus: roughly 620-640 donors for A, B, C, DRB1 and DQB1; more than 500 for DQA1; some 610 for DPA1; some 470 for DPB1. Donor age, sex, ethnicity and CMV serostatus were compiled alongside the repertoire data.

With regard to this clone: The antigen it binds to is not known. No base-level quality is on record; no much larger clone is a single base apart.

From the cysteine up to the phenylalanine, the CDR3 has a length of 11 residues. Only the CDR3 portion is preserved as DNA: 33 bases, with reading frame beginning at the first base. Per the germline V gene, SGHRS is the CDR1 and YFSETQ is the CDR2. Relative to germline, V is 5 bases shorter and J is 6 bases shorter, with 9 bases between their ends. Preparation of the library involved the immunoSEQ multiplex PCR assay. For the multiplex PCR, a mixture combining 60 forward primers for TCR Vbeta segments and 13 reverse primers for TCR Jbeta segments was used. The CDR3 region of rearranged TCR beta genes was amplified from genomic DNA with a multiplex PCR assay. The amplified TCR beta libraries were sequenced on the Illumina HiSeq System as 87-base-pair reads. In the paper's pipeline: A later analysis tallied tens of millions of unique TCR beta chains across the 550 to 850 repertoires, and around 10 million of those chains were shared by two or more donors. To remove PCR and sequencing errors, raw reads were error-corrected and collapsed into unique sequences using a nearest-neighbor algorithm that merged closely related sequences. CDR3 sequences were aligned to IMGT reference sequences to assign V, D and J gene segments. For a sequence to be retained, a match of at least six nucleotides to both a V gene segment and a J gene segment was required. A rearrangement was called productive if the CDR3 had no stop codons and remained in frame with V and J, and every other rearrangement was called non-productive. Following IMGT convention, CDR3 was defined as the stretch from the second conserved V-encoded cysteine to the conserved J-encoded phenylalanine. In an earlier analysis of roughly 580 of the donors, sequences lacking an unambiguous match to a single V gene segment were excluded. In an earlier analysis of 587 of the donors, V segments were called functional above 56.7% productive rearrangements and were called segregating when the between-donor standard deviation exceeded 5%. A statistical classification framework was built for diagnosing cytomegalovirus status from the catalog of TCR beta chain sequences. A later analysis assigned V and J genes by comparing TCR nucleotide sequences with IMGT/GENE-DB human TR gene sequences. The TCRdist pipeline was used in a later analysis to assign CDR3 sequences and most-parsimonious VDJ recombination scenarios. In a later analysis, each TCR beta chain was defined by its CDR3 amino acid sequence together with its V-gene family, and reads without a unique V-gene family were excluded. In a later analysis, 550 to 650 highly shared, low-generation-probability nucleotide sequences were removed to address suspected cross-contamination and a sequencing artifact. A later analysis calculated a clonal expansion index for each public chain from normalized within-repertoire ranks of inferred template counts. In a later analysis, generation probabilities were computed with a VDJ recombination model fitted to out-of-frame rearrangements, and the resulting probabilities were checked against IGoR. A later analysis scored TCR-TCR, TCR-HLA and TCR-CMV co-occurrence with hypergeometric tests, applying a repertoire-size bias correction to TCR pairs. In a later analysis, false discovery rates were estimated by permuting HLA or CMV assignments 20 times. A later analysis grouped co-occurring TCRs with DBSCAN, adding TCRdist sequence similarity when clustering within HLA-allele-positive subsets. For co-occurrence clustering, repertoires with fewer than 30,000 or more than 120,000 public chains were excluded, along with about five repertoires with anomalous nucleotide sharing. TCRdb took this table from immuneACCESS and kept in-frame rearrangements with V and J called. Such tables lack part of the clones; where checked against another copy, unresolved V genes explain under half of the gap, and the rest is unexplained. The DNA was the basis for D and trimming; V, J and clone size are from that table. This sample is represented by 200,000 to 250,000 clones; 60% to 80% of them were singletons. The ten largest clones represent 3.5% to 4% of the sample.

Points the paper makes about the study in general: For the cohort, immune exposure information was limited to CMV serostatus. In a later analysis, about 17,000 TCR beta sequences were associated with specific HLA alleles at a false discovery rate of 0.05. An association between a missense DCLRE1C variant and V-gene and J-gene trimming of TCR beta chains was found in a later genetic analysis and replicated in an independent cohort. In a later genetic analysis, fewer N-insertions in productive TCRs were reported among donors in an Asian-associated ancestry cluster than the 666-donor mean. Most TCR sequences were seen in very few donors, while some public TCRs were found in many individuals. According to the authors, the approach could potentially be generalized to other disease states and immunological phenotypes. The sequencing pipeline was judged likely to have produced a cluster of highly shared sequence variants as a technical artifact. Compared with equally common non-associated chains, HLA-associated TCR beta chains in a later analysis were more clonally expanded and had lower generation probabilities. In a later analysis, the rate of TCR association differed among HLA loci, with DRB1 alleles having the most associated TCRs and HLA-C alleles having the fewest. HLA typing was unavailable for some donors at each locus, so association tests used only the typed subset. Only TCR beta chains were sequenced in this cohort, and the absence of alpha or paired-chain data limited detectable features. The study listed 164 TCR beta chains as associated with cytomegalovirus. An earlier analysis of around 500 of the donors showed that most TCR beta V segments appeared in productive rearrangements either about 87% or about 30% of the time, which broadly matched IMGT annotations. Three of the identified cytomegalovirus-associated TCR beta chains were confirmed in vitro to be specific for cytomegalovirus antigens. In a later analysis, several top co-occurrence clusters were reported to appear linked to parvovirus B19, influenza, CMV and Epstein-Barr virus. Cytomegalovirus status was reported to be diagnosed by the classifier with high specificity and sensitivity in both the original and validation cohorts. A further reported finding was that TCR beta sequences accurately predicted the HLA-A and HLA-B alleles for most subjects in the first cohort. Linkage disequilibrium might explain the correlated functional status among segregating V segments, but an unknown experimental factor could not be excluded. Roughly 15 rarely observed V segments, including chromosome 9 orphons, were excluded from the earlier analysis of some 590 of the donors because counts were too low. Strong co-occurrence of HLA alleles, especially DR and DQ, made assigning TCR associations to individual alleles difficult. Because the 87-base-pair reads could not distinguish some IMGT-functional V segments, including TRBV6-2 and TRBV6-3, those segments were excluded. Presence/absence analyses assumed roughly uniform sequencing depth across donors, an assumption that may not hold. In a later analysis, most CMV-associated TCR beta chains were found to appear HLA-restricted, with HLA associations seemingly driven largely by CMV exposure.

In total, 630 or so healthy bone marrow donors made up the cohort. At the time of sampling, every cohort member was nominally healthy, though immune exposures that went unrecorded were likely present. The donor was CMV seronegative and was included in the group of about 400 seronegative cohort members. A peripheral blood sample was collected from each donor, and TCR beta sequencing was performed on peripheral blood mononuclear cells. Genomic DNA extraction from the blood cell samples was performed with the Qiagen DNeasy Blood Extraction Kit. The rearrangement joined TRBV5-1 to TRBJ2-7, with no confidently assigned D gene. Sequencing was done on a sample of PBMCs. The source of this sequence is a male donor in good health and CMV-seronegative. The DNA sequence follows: TGCGCCAGCAGTACGGCAGGCGAGCAGTACTTC. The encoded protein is CASSTAGEQYF.